This record covers a single TCR beta chain. The germline V gene encodes CDR1 SGHTA and CDR2 FQGNSA. The CDR3 consists of 19 residues. V gave up 0 bases and J gave up 6 bases; unmatched junction bases: 11. Seattle's cohort entered during active infection and was followed longitudinally. The data stem from a study of blood T cell repertoires in COVID-19. Turning to the study itself: Collection of acute and convalescent COVID-19 samples took place in the United States, Italy and Spain.

Sequencing used immunoSEQ multiplex PCR; TCRdb keeps in-frame clones, though not all of them. The sample records tens of thousands of clones, roughly 80% being singletons. This receptor was obtained from an elderly man with COVID-19, enrolled during active disease. The source material was peripheral blood. V usage is TRBV7-2 and J usage is TRBJ2-2, with TRBD2 matching over 12 bases. CDR3 coding DNA: TGTGCCAGCAGCTTAGCGGGACTAGCGGGTCCCAGGCGACCCGGGGAGCTGTTTTTT. Protein product: CASSLAGLAGPRRPGELFF.